The rows below give T cell receptor beta chains drawn from one sample of a study of OX40 agonist ivuxolimab in advanced cancers. Assay: immunoSEQ multiplex PCR; the TCRdb copy retains only in-frame clones and omits some. The sample records around 37,000 clones, roughly 76% being singletons. Sample: CD4+ or CD8+ T cells sorted from blood, taken in a trial of the OX40 agonist ivuxolimab. These TCRs come from an adult with an advanced solid tumor such as melanoma, head and neck, liver or kidney cancer. Both conserved end residues are part of each CDR3. Fields, in order: clone size, J gene, V gene, D gene, CDR3 protein, CDR3 DNA. D genes are given only for firm matches. Some rows mark clone size as missing; the rest say once, few, many or name a class of expanded clone.

abundance: NA
j_gene: TRBJ2-5
v_gene: TRBV5-6
d_gene: NA
CDR3aa: CASSFKDGPLQETQYF
CDR3nt: TGTGCCAGCAGCTTTAAAGACGGTCCACTCCAAGAGACCCAGTACTTC

abundance: few
j_gene: TRBJ2-1
v_gene: TRBV28
d_gene: NA
CDR3aa: CASTDRLPGYNEQFF
CDR3nt: TGTGCCAGCACCGACAGATTGCCAGGATACAATGAGCAGTTCTTC

abundance: NA
j_gene: TRBJ2-2
v_gene: TRBV5-6
d_gene: NA
CDR3aa: CASSLARSGELFF
CDR3nt: TGTGCCAGCAGCTTGGCCAGGTCCGGGGAGCTGTTTTTT

abundance: few
j_gene: TRBJ2-3
v_gene: TRBV5-4
d_gene: NA
CDR3aa: CASSLGGTGAGTDTQYF
CDR3nt: TGTGCCAGCAGCTTGGGGGGGACCGGGGCGGGCACAGATACGCAGTATTTT

abundance: once
j_gene: TRBJ1-2
v_gene: TRBV28
d_gene: NA
CDR3aa: CASRGRVYGYTF
CDR3nt: TGTGCCAGCAGGGGACGGGTCTATGGCTACACCTTC

abundance: NA
j_gene: TRBJ2-1
v_gene: TRBV7-9
d_gene: TRBD2
CDR3aa: CASSQLAGVISEQFF
CDR3nt: TGTGCCAGCAGCCAGCTAGCGGGAGTAATCTCTGAGCAGTTCTTC

abundance: few
j_gene: TRBJ2-7
v_gene: TRBV27
d_gene: TRBD2
CDR3aa: CASSFLGLAETYEQYF
CDR3nt: TGTGCCAGCAGTTTCCTCGGACTAGCGGAGACCTACGAGCAGTACTTC

abundance: NA
j_gene: TRBJ1-4
v_gene: TRBV20-1
d_gene: NA
CDR3aa: CSARVSEKLFF
CDR3nt: TGCAGTGCTAGAGTTTCAGAAAAACTGTTTTTT

abundance: NA
j_gene: TRBJ2-4
v_gene: TRBV6-5
d_gene: TRBD2
CDR3aa: CASSYSREGIQYF
CDR3nt: TGTGCCAGCAGTTACTCGAGGGAGGGCATTCAGTACTTC

abundance: NA
j_gene: TRBJ1-3
v_gene: TRBV4-1
d_gene: NA
CDR3aa: CASSQKQGGNTIYF
CDR3nt: TGCGCCAGCAGCCAAAAGCAGGGTGGAAACACCATATATTTT

abundance: NA
j_gene: TRBJ2-2
v_gene: TRBV4-1
d_gene: TRBD1
CDR3aa: CASSLGQGATGELFF
CDR3nt: TGCGCCAGCAGTCTTGGACAGGGGGCGACCGGGGAGCTGTTTTTT

abundance: few
j_gene: TRBJ2-3
v_gene: TRBV5-4
d_gene: TRBD1
CDR3aa: CASSLAGDREKATQYF
CDR3nt: TGTGCCAGCAGCTTGGCGGGGGACAGGGAGAAGGCTACGCAGTATTTT

abundance: NA
j_gene: TRBJ1-2
v_gene: TRBV6-5
d_gene: NA
CDR3aa: CASSIMSGYGYTF
CDR3nt: TGTGCCAGCAGTATCATGTCGGGGTATGGCTACACCTTC

abundance: NA
j_gene: TRBJ1-5
v_gene: TRBV19
d_gene: NA
CDR3aa: CASSKGVNQPQHF
CDR3nt: TGTGCCAGTAGTAAGGGGGTCAATCAGCCCCAGCATTTT

abundance: NA
j_gene: TRBJ2-1
v_gene: TRBV7-2
d_gene: NA
CDR3aa: CASSLGGGGFNEQFF
CDR3nt: TGTGCCAGCAGCTTAGGAGGTGGCGGTTTTAATGAGCAGTTCTTC

abundance: medium-sized
j_gene: TRBJ2-7
v_gene: TRBV7-2
d_gene: TRBD2
CDR3aa: CASSFRDPAGGPTYEQYF
CDR3nt: TGTGCCAGCAGCTTTCGAGATCCAGCGGGAGGGCCTACCTACGAGCAGTACTTC

abundance: NA
j_gene: TRBJ2-7
v_gene: TRBV5-1
d_gene: NA
CDR3aa: CASATNSPNYEQYF
CDR3nt: TGCGCCAGCGCGACAAATTCCCCTAACTACGAGCAGTACTTC